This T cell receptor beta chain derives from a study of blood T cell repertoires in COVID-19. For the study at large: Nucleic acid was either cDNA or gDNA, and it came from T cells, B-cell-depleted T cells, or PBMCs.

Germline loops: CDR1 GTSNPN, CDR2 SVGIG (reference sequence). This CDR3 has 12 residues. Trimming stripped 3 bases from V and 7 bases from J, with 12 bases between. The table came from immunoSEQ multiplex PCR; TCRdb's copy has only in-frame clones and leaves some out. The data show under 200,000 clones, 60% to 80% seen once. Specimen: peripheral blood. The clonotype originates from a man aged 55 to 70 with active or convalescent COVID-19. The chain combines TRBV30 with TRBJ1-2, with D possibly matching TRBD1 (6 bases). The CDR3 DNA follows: TGTGCCTGGAGGGCCAGGGGTAGTGGCTACACCTTC. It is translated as CAWRARGSGYTF.